This T cell receptor beta chain originates from a study of STAT3 mutations in large granular lymphocyte leukemia. Study overall: Roughly half the longitudinally sequenced T-LGLL patients had canonical STAT3 mutations. Broader study findings: Every T-cell large granular lymphocyte leukemia patient had at least one immunodominant TCR beta clonotype. In several patients, dominant TCR clone burden exceeded STAT3 mutant burden. Variable sampling intervals and differing treatment regimens complicated linking therapy response to TCR clonal burden changes. TCR clonotype switching after therapy occurred in about 35% of the 18 patients.

Concerning this clone: Its antigen is still unknown.

The CDR3 loop spans 11 amino acids. V was pared by 2 bases and J by 5 bases, with 6 bases between. Germline CDR1 GTSNPN, CDR2 SVGIG (reference sequence). Here immunoSEQ multiplex PCR was the method, and the copy in TCRdb shows in-frame clones only, minus some. The table lists roughly 2,000 clones, under 80% of them singletons. This TCR derives from a man in his sixties with T-cell large granular lymphocyte leukemia. Some clones in this sample may be carry-over from other donors' samples. The chain has TRBV30 and TRBJ1-2; D call uncertain. Sequences were obtained from peripheral blood mononuclear cells. The CDR3, as DNA: TGTGCCTGGAGTCCACTATATGGCTACACCTTC. Its translation is CAWSPLYGYTF. Full variable domain (outside the CDR3, taken from reference TRBV30 and TRBJ1-2): SQTIHQWPATLVQPVGSPLSLECTVEGTSNPNLYWYRQAAGRGLQLLFYSVGIGQISSEVPQNLSASRPQDRQFILSSKKLLLSDSGFYLCAWSPLYGYTFGSGTRLTVV.